These 8 T cell receptor beta chains were all obtained from the same sample, sequenced in a study of cytomegalovirus exposure and HLA in healthy donors. The PCR had 60 Vbeta and 13 Jbeta primers. Only in-frame clones appear in the TCRdb table, and some are missing; sequencing was by immunoSEQ multiplex PCR. The sample lists roughly 96,000 clones, 65% to 80% occurring once. Sequenced input: PBMCs. These receptors were collected from a woman in her 70s in good health and CMV-seropositive.

The V gene is TRBV14, the J gene TRBJ2-7; 11 nucleotides align to TRBD1. The V segment lost 4 bases and the J segment 0 bases; nucleotides outside the gene matches: 5. Germline V lookup: CDR1 SGHDN, CDR2 FVKESK. The CDR3 has 16 residues. The CDR3 bases are TGTGCCAGCAGCCCGCCGGGACAGGGGGTCTCCTACGAGCAGTACTTC. Translation: CASSPPGQGVSYEQYF.

The CDR3 sequence: CASSLGQLRETQYF. The CDR3 DNA reads TGTGCCAGCAGTTTGGGACAGTTGAGAGAGACCCAGTACTTC. The gene calls are TRBV28 and TRBJ2-5; TRBD1 matches at 7 bases. Germline CDR1 reads MDHEN; CDR2 reads SYDVKM. J gave up 4 bases and V 3 bases, and 5 bases lay outside the gene matches. This CDR3 is 14 amino acids long.

The sample holds one count of this clone. The rearrangement uses TRBV5-5 and TRBJ1-5; tentatively, D is TRBD1 (6 bases). The CDR3 has 12 residues. CDR1 is SGHKS and CDR2 is YYEKEE in the germline V gene (reference sequence). Trimming left V 4 bases short and J 8 bases short, with 10 bases between. DNA of the CDR3: TGTGCCAGCAGCCGGGAGGGGGAGCCCCAGCATTTT. Encoded protein: CASSREGEPQHF.

J is TRBJ2-3 and V is TRBV15, with 8 bases that match TRBD1. This CDR3 contains 15 residues. Germline V CDR1 and CDR2: LNHNV, YYDKDF (reference sequence). V shed 10 bases, J shed 5 bases, and the junction held 14 bases outside the gene matches. This CDR3 is CAITRGRVLGDTQYF. Written as DNA, the CDR3 is TGTGCCATCACCAGGGGGCGAGTGTTGGGAGATACGCAGTATTTT. Full variable domain (remainder filled in from reference TRBV15 and TRBJ2-3): DAMVIQNPRYQVTQFGKPVTLSCSQTLNHNVMYWYQQKSSQAPKLLFHYYDKDFNNEADTPDNFQSRRPNTSFCFLDIRSPGLGDTAMYLCAITRGRVLGDTQYFGPGTRLTVL.

The gene calls are TRBV7-2 and TRBJ2-2; D ambiguous. The germline CDR1 and CDR2 sequences are SGHTA and FQGNSA. CDR3 length: 14 residues. Trimming pared 2 bases from V and 3 bases from J, leaving 7 bases between. The CDR3 loop is CASSLPLYTGELFF. CDR3 nucleotides: TGTGCCAGCAGCTTACCGTTGTACACCGGGGAGCTGTTTTTT.

The chain carries TRBV7-2 and TRBJ2-7; TRBD1 matches at 7 bases. With 5 bases clipped from V and 3 bases from J, the junction kept 13 bases outside the gene matches. Germline V gives CDR1 SGHTA, CDR2 FQGNSA. This CDR3 region has 16 residues. CDR3 residues: CASSPHGRGQSYEQYF. The CDR3 coding sequence is TGTGCCAGCAGCCCGCATGGTCGGGGACAGAGCTACGAGCAGTACTTC.

J is TRBJ2-7 and V is TRBV21-1; TRBD2 was called by the table and not checked on the DNA. TRBV21-1 is a known pseudogene. This CDR3 has 20 amino acids. The CDR3 DNA reads as TGTGCCAGCAGCAATCGTAGCGGGAGGGTTTATGTGTCGTTTCTGTACGAGCAGTACTTC. Protein: CASSNRSGRVYVSFLYEQYF.

The genes are TRBV6-5 and TRBJ1-5; TRBD1 aligns across 10 bases. Losses at the gene ends were 6 bases for V and 5 bases for J; bases not matched to a gene: 7. The CDR3 has 15 amino acids. Germline V gives CDR1 MNHEY, CDR2 SVGAGI. The CDR3 loop reads CASRRDRGRDQPQHF. The DNA of the CDR3 is TGTGCCAGCAGACGAGACAGGGGGCGCGATCAGCCCCAGCATTTT.